This TCR beta chain was obtained from a study of a mutant IDH1 vaccine in newly diagnosed glioma (dated by TCRdb to the early 2020s). As for the study more broadly: The roughly 30 treated patients were approximately 60% male and roughly 40% female, with a mean age of approximately 40 years. Before enrollment, patients had received standard therapy of radiotherapy alone, temozolomide alone, or radiochemotherapy with temozolomide; most received the combination. Longitudinal TCRB deep sequencing was performed for about two dozen treated patients wherever samples were available for exploratory analyses. Peripheral blood was collected at six visits: V03 (baseline), V05, V07, V10, V12 and V13. Overall study outcomes, separate from this receptor: Availability determined which PBMC samples were chosen for TCRB deep sequencing. Pseudoprogression seemed to be unrelated to changes in the top peripheral T cell clonotypes found by TCRB sequencing. Vaccine-induced immune responses across multiple MHC alleles were detected in approximately 94% of patients. The authors noted that analyses of patient blood samples could not be reproduced because of sample limitations.

Library preparation was by the immunoSEQ multiplex PCR assay. Rearranged TCR beta chain sequences were amplified using the hsTCRB Kit according to the manufacturer's protocol. Sequencing of TCRB libraries was carried out on an Illumina MiSeq. Concerning the study's data processing: The proprietary platform of the kit vendor was used for demultiplexing, trimming and gene mapping. Sourced from immuneACCESS, this table was stored by TCRdb with only in-frame sequences that have V and J called. A share of the clones is absent; for the studies checked, an unresolved V gene accounts for under half, and the remainder has no known explanation. That table furnishes V, J and clone size, whereas the DNA furnished D and trimming. The sample table records more than 80,000 clones; under 90% of these occur just once. Under 8% of the sample is in the top ten clones. A remark on this clone: Its target antigen remains unknown. No quality values exist for individual bases; no much larger clone is one base distant.

The time point label, as the study defines it: baseline, week 1 (first vaccination visit). The treatment or condition label, as the study defines it: pre-vaccination baseline after standard-of-care therapy. Newly diagnosed WHO grade 3 or 4 IDH1-mutant astrocytomas showing loss of nuclear ATRX were present in the donors. The samples were drawn from NOA16, a multicentre, single-arm, open-label phase I trial in Germany that tested a mutant IDH1 peptide vaccine in humans for the first time. Visit V03 blood draws served as the baseline sample for immunogenicity testing. Genomic DNA for TCRB sequencing was extracted from EDTA blood using the DNeasy Blood and Tissue Kit. The TCR sequence derives from a woman between 50 and 59 years old with glioma. The sample in question was PBMCs, obtained from a glioma patient treated with radiotherapy, temozolomide or both.

In nucleotides, the sequence is TGTGCCAGCGACTCTGGGACAGGGACCTACGAGCAGTACTTC. Translated, this gives CASDSGTGTYEQYF. The chain is encoded by TRBV7-2 joined to TRBJ2-7, with 9 bases matching TRBD1. From a lookup of the germline V gene, CDR1 and CDR2 are SGHTA and FQGNSA. From its cysteine to its phenylalanine, the CDR3 spans 14 amino acids. The CDR3 DNA has 42 bases and is translated from base 1. Clipping removes 8 bases from V and 2 bases from J, with 7 as the unmatched junction base count.